The 27 T cell receptor beta chains given below trace back to one sample, sequenced in a study of T cells after posttransplantation cyclophosphamide. Profiling relied on immunoSEQ multiplex PCR, and the TCRdb table lists in-frame clones only, not all of them. This repertoire holds just over 25,000 clones, and none appear only once. Sequencing input: PBMCs. Receptors were obtained from a man in his forties or fifties in good health, CMV-negative, and a related stem cell transplant donor.

This clone was found many times. The chain recombines TRBV5-8 with TRBJ2-7; 8 nucleotides align to TRBD1. J was trimmed by 1 base and V by 3 bases; bases with no gene match: 3. Per germline, CDR1 SGHTS and CDR2 YDEGEE. This CDR3 has 14 amino acids. CDR3 region: CASSSGTGSYEQYF. DNA for the CDR3: TGTGCCAGCAGCTCCGGGACAGGATCCTACGAGCAGTACTTC.

The table lists this clone with many counts. The chain couples TRBV12-5 to TRBJ1-5; possibly TRBD1 for D (6 bases). V was pared by 5 bases and J by 9 bases, with 23 bases between. The CDR3 has 16 amino acids. The germline CDR1 and CDR2 sequences are LGHNT and FRNRAP. The CDR3 sequence is CASGPVGGGSVGPQHF. CDR3 coding DNA: TGTGCTAGTGGTCCCGTAGGGGGTGGCTCGGTAGGGCCCCAGCATTTT.

There are many counts of this clone. V and J are TRBV7-9 and TRBJ2-1, with TRBD2 as a possible D gene (5 bases). Germline CDR1 is SEHNR and CDR2 is FQNEAQ (reference sequence). V was trimmed by 2 bases and J by 0 bases, leaving 17 bases between them. This CDR3 is built from 18 residues. The chain's CDR3 is CASSLQALALSSYNEQFF. Here the CDR3 DNA reads TGTGCCAGCAGCTTACAAGCCTTAGCGCTTAGCTCCTACAATGAGCAGTTCTTC.

This clone was observed at least ten times. This rearrangement joins TRBV19 to TRBJ2-4; TRBD2 matches at 11 bases. Trimming removed 3 bases from V and 0 bases from J; junction bases left unmatched: 4. The germline V gene encodes CDR1 LNHDA and CDR2 SQIVND (reference sequence). CDR3 length: 17 residues. Here the CDR3 reads CASSISGLAGAKNIQYF. The CDR3 DNA reads TGTGCCAGTAGTATTTCTGGACTAGCGGGAGCCAAAAACATTCAGTACTTC.

This clone showed up many times. The genes are TRBV28 and TRBJ1-3; D ambiguous. Germline assignment: CDR1 MDHEN and CDR2 SYDVKM. Trimming pared 2 bases from V and 5 bases from J, leaving 7 bases between. This CDR3 region has 13 residues. In DNA, the CDR3 is TGTGCCAGCAGTTTAGGGCATCGAAACACCATATATTTT. This sequence encodes CASSLGHRNTIYF.

In its sample, this clone was seen many times. This chain connects TRBV4-2 to TRBJ2-2, with 9 bases fitting TRBD2. Germline V gene lookup returns CDR1 LGHNA and CDR2 YNFKEQ. The V segment lost 0 bases and the J segment 8 bases; nucleotides outside the gene matches: 7. This CDR3 region has 16 residues. DNA of the CDR3: TGTGCCAGCAGCCAAGACGAGCTAGCGGGACATGGGGAGCTGTTTTTT. Translating it yields CASSQDELAGHGELFF.

This clone was seen repeatedly, ten times or more. The chain carries TRBV29-1 and TRBJ1-2, with D possibly being TRBD1 (5 bases). Germline CDR1 SQVTM, CDR2 ANQGSEA. V was shortened by 7 bases and J by 0 bases, with 12 bases between the two germline ends. CDR3 length: 13 residues. The DNA of the CDR3 is TGCAGCGGGGGGGATGGGGCTAACTATGGCTACACCTTC. Its translation is CSGGDGANYGYTF.

This sequence joins TRBV7-8 and TRBJ2-5, with TRBD1 matching 7 bases. Judging by the DNA end, TRBJ2-7 fits better; the J call may be wrong. Germline lookup yields CDR1 SGHVS and CDR2 FQNEAQ. There are 15 residues in the CDR3. CDR3 sequence: CASSLVSGGYYEQYF. As DNA, the CDR3 is TGTGCCAGCAGCTTAGTTTCAGGGGGTTACTACGAGCAGTACTTC.

This clone was counted many times. J is TRBJ1-2 and V is TRBV28; the D gene is possibly TRBD1 (5 bases). This CDR3 has 14 amino acids. CDR1 is MDHEN and CDR2 is SYDVKM in the germline V gene. The V and J ends lost 3 bases and 1 base respectively, with 9 bases between them. As DNA, the CDR3 is TGTGCCAGCAGTTTCGCTCAGGGTAACTATGGCTACACCTTC. The encoded protein is CASSFAQGNYGYTF.

This clone was picked up many times. This chain links TRBV7-9 with TRBJ2-7; weak D call: TRBD1 (6 bases). Trimming took 5 bases from V and 2 from J, leaving 22 bases between them. Germline loops: CDR1 SEHNR, CDR2 FQNEAQ (reference sequence). There are 17 residues in the CDR3. The CDR3 loop reads CASSSDRYPPNPYEQYF. The CDR3 bases are TGTGCCAGCAGCAGCGACAGGTACCCCCCCAACCCCTACGAGCAGTACTTC.

Many counts were recorded for this clone. Here the CDR3 reads CASSLTEDQPQHF. The CDR3 nucleotides read TGTGCCAGCAGCTTAACTGAAGATCAGCCCCAGCATTTT. This chain connects TRBV7-6 to TRBJ1-5, with no clear D. Looked up from germline, CDR1 is SGHVS and CDR2 is FNYEAQ. The CDR3 covers 13 residues. V shed 2 bases and J shed 5 bases, with 7 bases lying between them. The variable domain in full, with the rest retrieved from reference TRBV7-6 and TRBJ1-5, is GAGVSQSPRYKVTKRGQDVALRCDPISGHVSLYWYRQALGQGPEFLTYFNYEAQQDKSGLPNDRFSAERPEGSISTLTIQRTEQRDSAMYRCASSLTEDQPQHFGDGTRLSIL.

This clone has ten or more counts. The chain recombines TRBV14 with TRBJ2-1, with 11 nucleotides matching TRBD2. V was clipped by 0 bases and J by 4 bases; unmatched bases: 11. Germline-derived CDR1 and CDR2 are SGHDN and FVKESK. CDR3 length equals 19 residues. CDR3 sequence reads: CASSQETPGLAGIYNEQFF. For the CDR3, the DNA is TGTGCCAGCAGCCAAGAGACCCCCGGACTAGCGGGTATTTACAATGAGCAGTTCTTC.

This clone has ten or more counts. The same CDR3 can be traced to other DNA sequences in this sample. The rearrangement uses TRBV5-8 and TRBJ2-5; 7 bases fit TRBD2. The CDR3 has 15 residues. V was clipped by 1 base and J by 4 bases; unmatched bases: 7. Germline CDR1 reads SGHTS; CDR2 reads YDEGEE. CDR3 amino acids: CASSLIVLAGETQYF. The DNA of the CDR3 is TGTGCCAGCAGCTTGATTGTTTTAGCGGGAGAGACCCAGTACTTC.

This clone was seen ten or more times. The chain has TRBV11-2 and TRBJ1-1, with 7 bases aligning to TRBD1. CDR1 is SGHAT and CDR2 is FQNNGV in the germline V gene. CDR3 length equals 14 residues. Trimming cost V 5 bases and J 5 bases; bases outside gene matches: 8. The CDR3 nucleotides read TGTGCCAGCAGCCTTACCGGCAGGGGGACTGAAGCTTTCTTT. Its translation: CASSLTGRGTEAFF.

This clone was found many times. The chain couples TRBV4-2 to TRBJ1-5; 8 nucleotides match TRBD1. Germline loops: CDR1 LGHNA, CDR2 YNFKEQ. V lost 4 bases to trimming and J lost 8 bases; unmatched junction nucleotides: 7. The CDR3 extends over 14 amino acids. CDR3 nucleotides: TGTGCCAGCAGCCCCGACAGGGGAGCGGAGCCCCAGCATTTT. Encoded protein: CASSPDRGAEPQHF.

This clone has ten or more counts. The V gene is TRBV29-1, the J gene TRBJ1-4; D might be TRBD1 (5 bases). The CDR3 sequence is 12 residues long. Germline values: CDR1 SQVTM, CDR2 ANQGSEA. Trimming left V 7 bases short and J 12 bases short, with 18 bases between. CDR3 nucleotide sequence: TGCAGCGCTTGGACACCATCGACAGAACTGTTTTTT. Translating gives CSAWTPSTELFF.

This clone was observed many times. The CDR3, as DNA: TGTGCCAGCCATGTAGGGACAGGGGGCAATGAGCAGTTCTTC. It yields the protein CASHVGTGGNEQFF. The chain links TRBV7-3 to TRBJ2-1, with 11 bases fitting TRBD1. The CDR3 has 14 amino acids. V lost 8 bases and J lost 6; bases outside the gene matches: 6. CDR1 is SGHTA, CDR2 FQGTGA, per germline.

The table lists this clone with many counts. The genes are TRBV27 and TRBJ2-3, with TRBD1 matching 7 bases. The V gene end was trimmed by 6 bases and the J gene end by 2 bases; junction bases not matched to a gene: 11. This CDR3 has 16 residues. The V gene's germline CDR1 is MNHEY and CDR2 SMNVEV (reference sequence). CDR3 bases: TGTGCCAGCAGGCCTCCGACAGGGTGGGCCACAGATACGCAGTATTTT. Residues: CASRPPTGWATDTQYF.

This clone showed up many times. The rearrangement links TRBV5-1 to TRBJ2-1; 8 bases align to TRBD2. Trimming at V came to 0 bases and at J to 4 bases, leaving 3 bases not matched to a gene. Germline values: CDR1 SGHRS, CDR2 YFSETQ. This CDR3 contains 15 residues. The CDR3 coding sequence is TGCGCCAGCAGCTTGGAGTTAGCGGGGTACAATGAGCAGTTCTTC. Amino acid sequence: CASSLELAGYNEQFF.

This clone was detected many times. The V and J genes are TRBV7-9 and TRBJ1-1; tentatively, D is TRBD1 (6 bases). The V and J ends lost 2 bases and 10 bases respectively, with 20 bases between them. This CDR3 spans 15 amino acids. Looked up from germline, CDR1 is SEHNR and CDR2 is FQNEAQ (reference sequence). The CDR3 here is CASSLLLGGALGAFF. As DNA, the CDR3 is TGTGCCAGCAGCTTACTGTTAGGGGGGGCGCTTGGAGCTTTCTTT.

This clone appeared many times. The chain has TRBV5-1 and TRBJ1-2; the match to TRBD1 covers 7 bases. In germline, CDR1 is SGHRS, CDR2 YFSETQ. This CDR3 has 15 residues. Unmatched junction bases numbered 15, after V lost 5 bases and J lost 8 bases. This chain's CDR3 is CASRMTVEGAGGYTF. CDR3 sequence (DNA): TGCGCCAGCAGGATGACGGTTGAGGGGGCGGGAGGCTACACCTTC. Together with reference TRBV5-1 and TRBJ1-2, the CDR3 gives the full variable domain: KAGVTQTPRYLIKTRGQQVTLSCSPISGHRSVSWYQQTPGQGLQFLFEYFSETQRNKGNFPGRFSGRQFSNSRSEMNVSTLELGDSALYLCASRMTVEGAGGYTFGSGTRLTVV.

This clone has ten or more counts. The V and J genes are TRBV7-9 and TRBJ1-5, with D possibly being TRBD1 (5 bases). The CDR3 runs 14 residues. CDR1 is SEHNR, CDR2 FQNEAQ, per germline (reference sequence). Between the trimmed V and J ends, which lost 3 bases and 4 bases, there was a span of 10 bases. The CDR3 loop reads CASSFLGVNQPQHF. The CDR3 region has the DNA TGTGCCAGCAGCTTCTTAGGGGTTAATCAGCCCCAGCATTTT. The full variable domain, rest sourced from reference TRBV7-9 and TRBJ1-5, is DTGVSQNPRHKITKRGQNVTFRCDPISEHNRLYWYRQTLGQGPEFLTYFQNEAQLEKSRLLSDRFSAERPKGSFSTLEIQRTEQGDSAMYLCASSFLGVNQPQHFGDGTRLSIL.

Many counts were recorded for this clone. The chain recombines TRBV30 with TRBJ2-5; the D gene is possibly TRBD2 (5 bases). This CDR3 contains 11 residues. Germline V gene sequence: CDR1 GTSNPN, CDR2 SVGIG (reference sequence). With 2 bases removed from V and 10 bases from J, the gap between germline ends came to 11 bases. The CDR3 nucleotides are TGTGCCTGGAGTACCCAAGAGGGCCAGTACTTC. This codes for CAWSTQEGQYF.

This clone was seen ten or more times. The chain's CDR3 is CASSLLAGIYNEQFF. The CDR3 DNA sequence: TGTGCCAGCTCACTACTAGCGGGAATCTACAATGAGCAGTTCTTC. V gene TRBV18 combines with J gene TRBJ2-1, with 10 positions matching TRBD2. Germline CDR1 is KGHSH and CDR2 is LQKENI. The CDR3 extends over 15 amino acids. The J segment lost 3 bases and the V segment lost 4 bases, leaving 3 bases of the junction unmatched.

This clone was recorded at least ten times. V gene TRBV5-1 combines with J gene TRBJ1-2, with 9 nucleotides matching TRBD1. The V gene's germline CDR1 is SGHRS and CDR2 YFSETQ. The CDR3 extends over 14 amino acids. J lost 3 bases, V lost 4 bases, and 4 bases had no gene match. In DNA form, the CDR3 reads TGCGCCAGCAGCCAAGGGGACAGGGACTATGGCTACACCTTC. Protein sequence: CASSQGDRDYGYTF.

This clone showed up many times. The gene calls are TRBV30 and TRBJ1-1; possible D gene TRBD1, 6 bases. V lost 3 bases and J lost 3, with 17 bases in between. CDR1 is GTSNPN, CDR2 SVGIG, per germline (reference sequence). The CDR3 spans 15 residues. The CDR3 DNA reads TGTGCCTGGAGCCAGGGGCAGGTTCGTTACACTGAAGCTTTCTTT. This encodes CAWSQGQVRYTEAFF.

This clone came up many times. The chain uses TRBV2 and TRBJ1-5, with D possibly TRBD1 on 5 matching bases. The CDR3 covers 13 residues. Trimming shortened V by 7 bases and J by 8 bases, and 15 bases separated the two germline ends. CDR1 is SNHLY, CDR2 FYNNEI, per germline. Here the CDR3 DNA reads TGTGCCAGCAAGGTTCCAGAAGGGGAGCCCCAGCATTTT. Translating gives CASKVPEGEPQHF.